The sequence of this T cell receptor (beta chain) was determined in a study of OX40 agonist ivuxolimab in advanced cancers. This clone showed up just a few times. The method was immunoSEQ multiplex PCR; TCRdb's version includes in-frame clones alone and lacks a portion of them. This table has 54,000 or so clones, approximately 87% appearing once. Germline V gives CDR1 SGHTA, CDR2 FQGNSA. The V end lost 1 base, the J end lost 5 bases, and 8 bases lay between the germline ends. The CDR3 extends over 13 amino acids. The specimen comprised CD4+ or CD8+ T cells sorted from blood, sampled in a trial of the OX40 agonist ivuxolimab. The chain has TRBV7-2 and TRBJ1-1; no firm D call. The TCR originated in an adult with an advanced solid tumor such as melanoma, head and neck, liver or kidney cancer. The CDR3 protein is CASSLVLRTEAFF. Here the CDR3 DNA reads TGTGCCAGCAGCTTAGTACTTCGGACTGAAGCTTTCTTT.